One and the same sample provided the 16 T cell receptor beta chains below, sequenced in a study of cytomegalovirus exposure and HLA in healthy donors. PCR used 60 Vbeta primers and 13 Jbeta primers. Libraries were prepared by immunoSEQ multiplex PCR; TCRdb keeps only in-frame clonotypes and omits some of them. The sample has 100,000 to 150,000 clones. The sequencing input was PBMCs. The origin of the receptors is a man between 25 and 39 years old in good health and CMV-seronegative.

Details on this clone: At one of its ends the junction is not consistent with the germline gene, which may arise from a read error. The chain employs TRBV10-2 and TRBJ2-7; D is perhaps TRBD1 (5 bases). This CDR3 contains 13 residues. Germline V gives CDR1 WSHSY, CDR2 SAAADI. In DNA, the CDR3 is TGCGCCAGCAGTGAGCGGGCAGGGTACGAGCAGTGCTTC. Translating it yields CASSERAGYEQCF.

This rearrangement joins TRBV19 to TRBJ1-1; possibly TRBD1 for D (6 bases). Trimming took 4 bases from V and 3 from J, leaving 15 bases between them. This CDR3 spans 15 amino acids. Germline values: CDR1 LNHDA, CDR2 SQIVND (reference sequence). Written as DNA, the CDR3 is TGTGCCAGTAGTAACGAAAACAGGGTTTACACTGAAGCTTTCTTT. Protein sequence: CASSNENRVYTEAFF. The variable domain in full, with the rest retrieved from reference TRBV19 and TRBJ1-1, is DGGITQSPKYLFRKEGQNVTLSCEQNLNHDAMYWYRQDPGQGLRLIYYSQIVNDFQKGDIAEGYSVSREKKESFPLTVTSAQKNPTAFYLCASSNENRVYTEAFFGQGTRLTVV.

V and J are TRBV2 and TRBJ2-2; D is perhaps TRBD2 (5 bases). The CDR3 extends over 16 amino acids. V was pared by 7 bases and J by 7 bases, with 22 bases between. Germline CDR1 and CDR2: SNHLY and FYNNEI. Written as DNA, the CDR3 is TGTGCCAGCACGACGTATCCCTGGCGGGTGGGCGGGGAGCTGTTTTTT. Protein: CASTTYPWRVGGELFF.

The chain recombines TRBV10-3 with TRBJ1-1, with 8 bases aligning to TRBD1. The CDR3 length is 18 residues. In germline, CDR1 is ENHRY, CDR2 SYGVKD. Losses at the gene ends were 10 bases for V and 3 bases for J; bases not matched to a gene: 22. CDR3 sequence reads: CASTDRVVIIDADTEAFF. CDR3 nucleotides: TGTGCCAGCACGGACAGGGTGGTGATAATTGACGCGGACACTGAAGCTTTCTTT.

The chain employs TRBV6-1 and TRBJ2-7; 7 bases are shared with TRBD1. The V gene end was trimmed by 8 bases and the J gene end by 7 bases; junction bases not matched to a gene: 11. The germline V gene has CDR1 MNHNS and CDR2 SASEGT. The CDR3 is made up of 13 amino acids. The CDR3 region is CASLWTGEKEQYF. CDR3 coding DNA: TGTGCCAGCCTGTGGACAGGAGAAAAAGAGCAGTACTTC.

J is TRBJ1-2 and V is TRBV28, with D tentatively TRBD1 (5 bases). This CDR3 is 14 amino acids long. CDR1 is MDHEN, CDR2 SYDVKM, per germline. The V and J ends lost 3 bases and 7 bases respectively, with 15 bases between them. CDR3 bases: TGTGCCAGCAGTTTTTTCGGGCAGGGTGGTGGCTACACCTTC. Its protein product is CASSFFGQGGGYTF.

The V call is TRBV5-1, the J call TRBJ2-1, with TRBD2 matching over 7 bases. V was pared by 0 bases and J by 4 bases, with 7 bases of the junction left unmatched. The CDR3 covers 16 residues. CDR1 is SGHRS, CDR2 YFSETQ, per germline. CDR3 region: CASSLDRDYLYNEQFF. CDR3 sequence (DNA): TGCGCCAGCAGCTTGGACCGGGACTATCTATACAATGAGCAGTTCTTC.

The CDR3 is CASSLEGGGSGNTIYF. The CDR3 DNA reads as TGTGCCAGCAGCTTAGAAGGGGGGGGCTCTGGAAACACCATATATTTT. The chain links TRBV7-8 to TRBJ1-3, with D possibly being TRBD1 (6 bases). The germline CDR1 and CDR2 sequences are SGHVS and FQNEAQ. V lost 1 base, J lost 0 bases, and 10 bases lay in between. The CDR3 runs 16 residues.

V usage is TRBV28 and J usage is TRBJ1-1; no clear D gene. With 1 base removed from V and 3 bases from J, the gap between germline ends came to 6 bases. The CDR3 consists of 13 residues. Germline V gene sequence: CDR1 MDHEN, CDR2 SYDVKM. The CDR3 loop is CASSLSPDTEAFF. CDR3 coding DNA: TGTGCCAGCAGTTTATCTCCTGACACTGAAGCTTTCTTT.

The chain links TRBV5-6 to TRBJ1-1; D not resolved. The V gene lost 3 bases and the J gene lost 11 bases, with 17 bases spanning the gap. CDR3 size: 13 residues. From germline, CDR1 is SGHDT and CDR2 YYEEEE. The CDR3 DNA follows: TGTGCCAGCAGCTGGAGTTTCGAGGGAGGGGCTTTCTTT. Its translation is CASSWSFEGGAFF.

The chain carries TRBV19 and TRBJ1-2; 8 nucleotides agree with TRBD1. CDR1 LNHDA and CDR2 SQIVND come from the germline V gene (reference sequence). This CDR3 has 15 amino acids. V lost 3 bases, J lost 4 bases, and 7 bases stayed unmatched. CDR3: CASSIFGTGPYGYTF. The CDR3 DNA reads as TGTGCCAGTAGTATCTTCGGGACAGGCCCCTATGGCTACACCTTC.

The CDR3, as DNA: TGTGCCAGCAGGACTACAGGGGATTATAACACTGAAGCTTTCTTT. As protein: CASRTTGDYNTEAFF. The rearrangement links TRBV28 to TRBJ1-1; 7 positions match TRBD1. V dropped 6 bases and J dropped 2; count of bases not matched to a gene: 9. The CDR3 contains 15 residues. CDR1 MDHEN and CDR2 SYDVKM come from the germline V gene.

This sequence joins TRBV4-3 and TRBJ2-1, with D perhaps TRBD1 (5 bases). Looked up from germline, CDR1 is LGHNA and CDR2 is YSLEER. Trimming cost V 0 bases and J 13 bases, with 7 bases left between them. The CDR3 runs 11 residues. In DNA, the CDR3 is TGCGCCAGCAGCCAAGAAGGGGATCAGTTCTTC. The encoded protein is CASSQEGDQFF.

This chain joins TRBV7-3 and TRBJ2-3; 9 nucleotides agree with TRBD1. Germline V gene sequence: CDR1 SGHTA, CDR2 FQGTGA. V shed 7 bases and J 2 bases; nucleotides not matched to a gene: 19. This CDR3 is 19 amino acids long. This CDR3 is CASMGQGSRSRGDTDTQYF. The CDR3 nucleotides are TGTGCCAGCATGGGACAGGGTTCGAGGTCTAGAGGAGACACAGATACGCAGTATTTT. Looking up the rest from reference TRBV7-3 and TRBJ2-3 gives the full variable domain: GAGVSQTPSNKVTEKGKYVELRCDPISGHTALYWYRQSLGQGPEFLIYFQGTGAADDSGLPNDRFFAVRPEGSVSTLKIQRTERGDSAVYLCASMGQGSRSRGDTDTQYFGPGTRLTVL.

CDR3 sequence reads: CASSLARDRGYEQYF. CDR3 in DNA: TGCGCCAGCAGCTTGGCTCGGGACAGGGGATACGAGCAGTACTTC. This chain uses TRBV5-1 with TRBJ2-7; 10 nucleotides line up with TRBD1. This CDR3 contains 15 residues. The trim removed 0 bases at V and 4 bases at J, leaving 4 bases unmatched. The germline V gene has CDR1 SGHRS and CDR2 YFSETQ.

The rearrangement joins TRBV10-3 to TRBJ1-5; D not certain. Looked up from germline, CDR1 is ENHRY and CDR2 is SYGVKD. This CDR3 comprises 14 residues. Trimming stripped 7 bases from V and 2 bases from J, with 12 bases between. The CDR3 DNA reads TGTGCCATCAAGACGGACGGGGGCAATCAGCCCCAGCATTTT. It specifies CAIKTDGGNQPQHF.